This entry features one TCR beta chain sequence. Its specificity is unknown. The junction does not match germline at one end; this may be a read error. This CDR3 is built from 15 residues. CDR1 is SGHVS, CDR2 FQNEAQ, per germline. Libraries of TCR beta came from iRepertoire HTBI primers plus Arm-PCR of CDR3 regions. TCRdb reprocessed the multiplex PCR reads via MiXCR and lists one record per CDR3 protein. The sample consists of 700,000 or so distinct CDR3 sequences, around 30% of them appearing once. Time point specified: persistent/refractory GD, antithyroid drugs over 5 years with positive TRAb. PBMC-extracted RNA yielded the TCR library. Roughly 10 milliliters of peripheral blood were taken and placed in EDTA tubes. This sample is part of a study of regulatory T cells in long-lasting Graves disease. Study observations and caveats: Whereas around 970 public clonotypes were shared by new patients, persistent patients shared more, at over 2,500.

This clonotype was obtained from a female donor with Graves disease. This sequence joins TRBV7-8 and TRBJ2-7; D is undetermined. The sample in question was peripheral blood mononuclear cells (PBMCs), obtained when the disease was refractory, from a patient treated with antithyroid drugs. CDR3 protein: CASSQVIGQPYEQYF. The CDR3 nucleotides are TGCGCCAGCAGCCAAGTGATCGGCCAGCCCTACGAGCAGTACTTC.